This T cell receptor (beta chain) appears in the sequencing data of a study of T cells in Graves' hyperthyroidism and ophthalmopathy. The germline V gene encodes CDR1 SGHAT and CDR2 FQNNGV. This CDR3 has 12 amino acids. Between the trimmed V and J ends, which lost 7 bases and 9 bases, there was a span of 15 bases. Researchers amplified the TCR beta CDR3 regions from RNA transcripts. An initial round of RT-PCR targeting the TCR CDR3 relied on the HTBI primer set. Each CDR3 protein gets one entry after TCRdb re-called the multiplex PCR reads with MiXCR. The sample holds around 240,000 distinct CDR3 sequences, 14% to 15% seen once. Only one count was recorded for this clonotype.

Sequencing used blood. The origin of this receptor is a middle-aged woman with Graves' hyperthyroidism that later progressed to Graves' ophthalmopathy. The V gene is TRBV11-2, the J gene TRBJ1-2; D is unresolved. The CDR3 nucleotides are TGTGCCAGCATCCCAGGAGGGAGGCGCTACACCTTC. Its translation: CASIPGGRRYTF.